A selection of T cell receptor beta chains follows, all from one sample in a study of T cells after yellow fever vaccination. TCRdb analysed the 5' RACE reads with MiXCR anew, one entry per CDR3 protein. The sample lists around 610,000 distinct CDR3 sequences; approximately 13% were seen once. This specimen consisted of PBMCs, obtained on the day of the yellow fever booster vaccination. These receptors all stem from a man aged 25-45 years who received the YFV17D yellow fever vaccine. CDR3s include the opening cysteine and the closing phenylalanine or tryptophan. The order of the fields is clone size, J gene, V gene, D gene, CDR3 DNA, CDR3 protein. A D gene is named only where the DNA matches it firmly. For some rows the clone size is stated as once, few or many, or as a class when expanded; others skip it.

>.|TRBJ2-5|TRBV20-1|.
TGCAGTGCTATCCCAGAAAGGGGGCGGGGGACCCAGTACTTC
CSAIPERGRGTQYF
>few|TRBJ2-3|TRBV7-6|.
TGTGCCAGCAGCCCTGAGCCTACTAGCACAGATACGCAGTATTTT
CASSPEPTSTDTQYF
>few|TRBJ2-7|TRBV3-1|.
TGTGCCAGCAGCCGGAGTATAGTGTACGAGCAGTACTTC
CASSRSIVYEQYF
>.|TRBJ2-1|TRBV24-1|TRBD2
TGTGCCACCAGTGACTCCCCGGGACTAGCGGGAGGGAGCTCCTACAATGAGCAGTTCTTC
CATSDSPGLAGGSSYNEQFF
>few|TRBJ2-7|TRBV6-1|TRBD2
TGTGCCAGCAGCGTTAACTCGGGACTAGCAAGCGAGCAGTACTTC
CASSVNSGLASEQYF
>.|TRBJ2-1|TRBV20-1|TRBD2
TGCAGTGCTAGAGATCCACTAGCGGGGGCCTACAATGAGCAGTTCTTC
CSARDPLAGAYNEQFF
>few|TRBJ1-1|TRBV6-4|.
TGTGCCAGCAGTGAGGAGTTGTCGAGCACTGAAGCTTTCTTT
CASSEELSSTEAFF
>many|TRBJ2-3|TRBV15|TRBD2
TGTGCCACCAGCAGAGAGAGCGGGAGGGTCACAGATACGCAGTATTTT
CATSRESGRVTDTQYF
>once|TRBJ2-7|TRBV4-2|TRBD1
TGTGCCAGCAGCCAAGATCTAGCTGGGACAGGAGGGGACGAGCAGTACTTC
CASSQDLAGTGGDEQYF
>few|TRBJ1-2|TRBV7-9|TRBD1
TGTGCCAGCAGTATCGGACAGGGGACCTATGGCTACACCTTC
CASSIGQGTYGYTF